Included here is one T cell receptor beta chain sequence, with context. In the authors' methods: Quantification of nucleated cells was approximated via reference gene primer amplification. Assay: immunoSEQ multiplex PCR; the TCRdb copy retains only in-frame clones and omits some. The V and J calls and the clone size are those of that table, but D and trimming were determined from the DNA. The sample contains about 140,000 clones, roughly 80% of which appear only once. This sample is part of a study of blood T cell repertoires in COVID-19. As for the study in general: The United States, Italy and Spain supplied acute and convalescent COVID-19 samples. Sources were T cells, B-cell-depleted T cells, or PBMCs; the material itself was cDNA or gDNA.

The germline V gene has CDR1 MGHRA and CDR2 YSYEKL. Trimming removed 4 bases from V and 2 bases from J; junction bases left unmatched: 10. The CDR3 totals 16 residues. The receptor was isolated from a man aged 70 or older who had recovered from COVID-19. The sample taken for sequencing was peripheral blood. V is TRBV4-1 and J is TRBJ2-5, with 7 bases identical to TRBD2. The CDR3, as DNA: TGCGCCAGCAGCCCCTCCGGGGCGGGAGAACAAGAGACCCAGTACTTC. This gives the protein CASSPSGAGEQETQYF.